Listed here are 15 T cell receptor beta chains from one sample, sequenced in a study of vaccination and CD4 T cells after COVID-19. Regarding treatment: roughly 11-day PBMC culture with coronavirus spike peptide pools or control peptides (ViraFEST assay). No cognate antigen is known for these TCRs. With the Oncomine TCR Beta short-read assay, DNA from cultured CD4+ T cells was sequenced. TCRdb re-called the PCR reads with MiXCR, one entry per CDR3 protein. Here the sample spans around 10,000 distinct CDR3 sequences, roughly 57% being singletons. Input material: CD4+ T cells from blood, cultured in vitro. The source is a human donor who had recovered from COVID-19.

This clonotype was picked up one time. This chain connects TRBV27 to TRBJ2-2, with D possibly TRBD1 on 6 matching bases. Deletions cut 6 bases from V and 3 bases from J, with 14 bases between. Germline CDR1 is MNHEY and CDR2 is SMNVEV (reference sequence). The CDR3 loop spans 15 amino acids. The CDR3 DNA follows: TGTGCCAGCAGACCTCGTCAGGGGTACACCGGGGAGCTGTTTTTT. Translating it yields CASRPRQGYTGELFF.

The chain employs TRBV27 and TRBJ1-3; D ambiguous. The V end was cut by 6 bases, the J end by 0 bases, with 9 bases between. The CDR3 totals 14 residues. Germline CDR1 reads MNHEY; CDR2 reads SMNVEV (reference sequence). The CDR3 DNA is TGTGCCAGCAGGGCGGGTGGCTCTGGAAACACCATATATTTT. This translates into CASRAGGSGNTIYF.

This clonotype was recorded a few times. The chain has TRBV20-1 and TRBJ2-7; no firm D call. V was cut by 6 bases and J by 5 bases, with 11 bases left in between. The CDR3 runs 11 residues. Germline V gene sequence: CDR1 DFQATT, CDR2 SNEGSKA (reference sequence). The CDR3 DNA sequence: TGCAGTGCCCTAGGAGTAGACGAGCAGTACTTC. The encoded protein is CSALGVDEQYF.

The chain joins TRBV6-1 to TRBJ1-5; D is undetermined. CDR3 size: 13 residues. CDR1 MNHNS and CDR2 SASEGT come from the germline V gene. V gave up 4 bases and J gave up 4 bases, with 8 bases separating them. The CDR3 bases are TGTGCCAGCAGTGTTGAACGGAATCAGCCCCAGCATTTT. The encoded protein is CASSVERNQPQHF.

This clonotype is labeled medium-sized. The CDR3 coding sequence is TGTGCCAGTAGGGACACGGGACTCTCGAACACAGATACGCAGTATTTT. Encoded protein: CASRDTGLSNTDTQYF. The chain is built from TRBV19 and TRBJ2-3; perhaps TRBD2 as D (6 bases). Trimming removed 6 bases at V and 2 bases at J, with 18 bases between. Germline values: CDR1 LNHDA, CDR2 SQIVND (reference sequence). This CDR3 has 16 amino acids.

The chain carries TRBV28 and TRBJ2-5; possible D gene TRBD2, 6 bases. Germline CDR1 and CDR2: MDHEN and SYDVKM. The CDR3 spans 16 residues. Trimming removed 3 bases at V and 5 bases at J, with 19 bases between. CDR3 in amino acids: CASSFRRALAGETQYF. CDR3 in DNA: TGTGCCAGCAGTTTTCGGAGGGCCCTAGCTGGGGAGACCCAGTACTTC.

The rearrangement joins TRBV7-6 to TRBJ2-3; D remains ambiguous. CDR1 and CDR2 from the germline V gene are SGHVS and FNYEAQ. This CDR3 spans 16 amino acids. Between the trimmed V and J ends, which lost 0 bases and 4 bases, there was a span of 14 bases. This chain's CDR3 is CASSLAVRSPPDTQYF. The CDR3 coding sequence is TGTGCCAGCAGCTTAGCGGTCAGGTCCCCCCCAGATACGCAGTATTTT.

The CDR3 here is CASSPDGPNQPQHF. The CDR3 coding sequence is TGTGCCAGCAGCCCAGACGGCCCCAATCAGCCCCAGCATTTT. This rearrangement joins TRBV28 to TRBJ1-5, with D uncertain. CDR1 is MDHEN, CDR2 SYDVKM, per germline. This CDR3 spans 14 amino acids. V dropped 6 bases and J dropped 3 bases, with 12 bases sitting between them.

The V gene is TRBV7-2, the J gene TRBJ2-3, with D perhaps matching TRBD2 (6 bases). Trimming stripped 7 bases from V and 0 bases from J, with 11 bases between. This CDR3 is 14 amino acids long. Germline V CDR1 and CDR2: SGHTA, FQGNSA. For the CDR3, the DNA is TGTGCCAGCAAAGTCAGCGGGAGCACAGATACGCAGTATTTT. Its protein is CASKVSGSTDTQYF.

The V gene is TRBV18, the J gene TRBJ1-5; D may be TRBD1 (6 bases). This CDR3 comprises 13 residues. The germline V gene has CDR1 KGHSH and CDR2 LQKENI. The V end was cut by 6 bases, the J end by 5 bases, with 11 bases between. This CDR3 reads CASSQDRHQPQHF. The CDR3 coding sequence is TGTGCCAGCTCCCAGGACAGACATCAGCCCCAGCATTTT.

The sample holds a few counts of this clonotype. The chain couples TRBV30 to TRBJ1-5; D gene unclear. V gave up 2 bases and J gave up 4 bases, with 6 bases separating them. The CDR3 length is 12 residues. Germline CDR1 reads GTSNPN; CDR2 reads SVGIG (reference sequence). The CDR3 loop reads CAWSTLNQPQHF. The CDR3 bases are TGTGCCTGGAGTACCCTGAATCAGCCCCAGCATTTT.

The genes are TRBV30 and TRBJ2-5, with D uncertain. V lost 5 bases to trimming and J lost 4 bases, with 14 bases between them. The CDR3 sequence is 13 residues long. Germline assignment: CDR1 GTSNPN and CDR2 SVGIG (reference sequence). Here the CDR3 DNA reads TGTGCCTGGGGGGAAGGACCCCCAGAGACCCAGTACTTC. It specifies CAWGEGPPETQYF.

V gene TRBV7-9 combines with J gene TRBJ1-2, with D possibly being TRBD1 (5 bases). From germline, CDR1 is SEHNR and CDR2 FQNEAQ (reference sequence). Trimming shortened V by 7 bases and J by 5 bases, and 17 bases separated the two germline ends. The CDR3 has 14 residues. CDR3 coding DNA: TGTGCCAGCACGCCTACCTGGGGGGGGTATGGCTACACCTTC. This encodes CASTPTWGGYGYTF.

In this sample, this clonotype turned up a few times. The CDR3 here is CSARDPGFGSGELFF. The CDR3 DNA sequence: TGCAGTGCTAGAGATCCGGGGTTCGGGAGCGGGGAGCTGTTTTTT. This rearrangement joins TRBV20-1 to TRBJ2-2, with D possibly TRBD2 on 6 matching bases. Germline V gives CDR1 DFQATT, CDR2 SNEGSKA (reference sequence). V shed 0 bases and J shed 7 bases, with 15 bases lying between them. This CDR3 comprises 15 residues.

The chain carries TRBV28 and TRBJ2-5, with 10 nucleotides matching TRBD1. The CDR3 consists of 15 residues. Germline CDR1 and CDR2: MDHEN and SYDVKM. V lost 5 bases, J lost 5 bases, and 8 bases stayed unmatched. CDR3 region: CASSPGQGSWETQYF. The CDR3 region has the DNA TGTGCCAGCAGTCCGGGACAGGGGAGCTGGGAGACCCAGTACTTC.